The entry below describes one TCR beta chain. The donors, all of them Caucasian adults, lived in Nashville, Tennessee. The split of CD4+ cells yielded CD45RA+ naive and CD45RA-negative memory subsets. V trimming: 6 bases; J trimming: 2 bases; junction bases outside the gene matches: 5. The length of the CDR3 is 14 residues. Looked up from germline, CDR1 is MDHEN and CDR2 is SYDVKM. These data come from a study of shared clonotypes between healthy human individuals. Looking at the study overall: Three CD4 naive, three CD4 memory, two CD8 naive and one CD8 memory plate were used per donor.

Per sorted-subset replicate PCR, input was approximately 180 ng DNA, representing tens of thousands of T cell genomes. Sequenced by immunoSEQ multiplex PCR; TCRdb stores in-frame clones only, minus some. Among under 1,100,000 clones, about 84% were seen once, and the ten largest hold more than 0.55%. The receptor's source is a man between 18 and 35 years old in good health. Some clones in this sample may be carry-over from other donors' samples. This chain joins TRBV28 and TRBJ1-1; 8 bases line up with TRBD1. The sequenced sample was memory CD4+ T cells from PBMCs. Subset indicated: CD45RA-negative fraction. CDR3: CASSPGGDNTEAFF. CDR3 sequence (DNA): TGTGCCAGCAGCCCAGGGGGCGATAACACTGAAGCTTTCTTT.